This TCR beta chain comes out of a study of T cells in Graves' hyperthyroidism and ophthalmopathy. Cells are PBMCs isolated from more than 8.5 ml of fresh blood. Amplification targeted TCR beta CDR3 regions from RNA transcripts. Primed by the HTBI set, a first-round RT-PCR was run on the TCR CDR3. MiXCR was run by TCRdb on the multiplex PCR reads, yielding one entry per CDR3 protein. Found here are about 360,000 distinct CDR3 sequences, around 13% of them singletons; the top ten hold 9.2%. Findings and caveats of the study: The model identified upcoming ophthalmopathy a median about 7.1 months ahead of onset. Most thyroid clonotypes expanded above 0.001 were also detected in blood.

This clonotype appeared many times. Antigen unknown. Sample: blood. The clonotype was recovered from a woman aged 18-29 years with Graves' hyperthyroidism.

The CDR3 here is CASSEILGLKSSYEQYF. In DNA, the CDR3 is TGTGCCAGCAGTGAAATACTCGGACTCAAAAGCTCCTACGAGCAGTACTTC. The gene calls are TRBV2 and TRBJ2-7, with D possibly TRBD2 on 5 matching bases. CDR3 length: 17 residues. Germline V gene sequence: CDR1 SNHLY, CDR2 FYNNEI. Trimming took 2 bases from V and 0 from J, leaving 17 bases between them. Based on the CDR3 plus reference TRBV2 and TRBJ2-7, the full variable domain is EPEVTQTPSHQVTQMGQEVILRCVPISNHLYFYWYRQILGQKVEFLVSFYNNEISEKSEIFDDQFSVERPDGSNFTLKIRSTKLEDSAMYFCASSEILGLKSSYEQYFGPGTRLTVT.